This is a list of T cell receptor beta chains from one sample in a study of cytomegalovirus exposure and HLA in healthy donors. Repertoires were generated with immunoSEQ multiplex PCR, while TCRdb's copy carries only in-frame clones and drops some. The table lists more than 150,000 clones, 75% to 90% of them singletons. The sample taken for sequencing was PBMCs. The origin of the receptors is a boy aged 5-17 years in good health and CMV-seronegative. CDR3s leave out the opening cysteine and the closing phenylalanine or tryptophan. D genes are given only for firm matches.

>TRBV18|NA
ASSPQSGAYEQY
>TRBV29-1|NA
SVEDNSNYGYT
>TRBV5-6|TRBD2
ASSLLTTSGRSDTQY
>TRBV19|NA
ASSFLNTEAF
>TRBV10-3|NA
AISGTGNQPQH
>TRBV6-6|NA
ASNYSRVLNTEAF
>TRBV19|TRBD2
ATYGGAGETQY
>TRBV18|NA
ASSPQASGNTIY
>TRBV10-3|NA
AITLDPRTTEAF
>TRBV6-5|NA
ASSKTTGLTGYT
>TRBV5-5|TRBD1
ASSLYQGAYEQY
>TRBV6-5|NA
VIRPNQRNTEAF
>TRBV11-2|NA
ASSNLADNHYGYT
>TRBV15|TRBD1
ATSRQGVQETQY
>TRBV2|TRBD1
ASSEGQINQPQH
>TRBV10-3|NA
ATRDTDTQY
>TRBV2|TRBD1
ASNTRDRPSYEQY
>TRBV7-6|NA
ASSLGVRRGTGEKLF
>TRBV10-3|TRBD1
AIRFGTGLSGELF
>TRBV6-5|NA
ASRAPVAGGYT
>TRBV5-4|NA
ASSPREADTQY
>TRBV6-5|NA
ASSPPQETQY
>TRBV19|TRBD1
ASSIATGGHYNEQF
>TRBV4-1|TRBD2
ASSHLAGTSYEQY
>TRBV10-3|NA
AISESMGRRHPYGYT
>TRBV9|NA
ASTPEAPPRGQETQY
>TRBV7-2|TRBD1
ASSLVGTGMGKNIQY
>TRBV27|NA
ASSLSFLGVLNTEAF
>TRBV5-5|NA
ASSLTVTHNQPQH
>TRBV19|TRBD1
ASSISGGASEQY
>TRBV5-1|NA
ASSLGRAGGNTIY
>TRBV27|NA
ASSQAGSNYGYT
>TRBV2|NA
ASSVRGGETQY
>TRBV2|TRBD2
ASLSGGTDTQY
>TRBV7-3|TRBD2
ASSLTSGSSYEQY
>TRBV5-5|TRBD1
ASSFDRGLSRTEAF
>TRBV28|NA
ASSFYTGNTEAF
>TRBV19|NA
ASSIRGAGEQF
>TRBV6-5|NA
ASSLKTGSYYGYT
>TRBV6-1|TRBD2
ASSALAGGTDTQY
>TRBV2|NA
ASSEQDQTTEAF
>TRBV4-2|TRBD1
ASSQAGQAARGYT
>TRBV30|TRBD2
AWSKSGGVSETQY